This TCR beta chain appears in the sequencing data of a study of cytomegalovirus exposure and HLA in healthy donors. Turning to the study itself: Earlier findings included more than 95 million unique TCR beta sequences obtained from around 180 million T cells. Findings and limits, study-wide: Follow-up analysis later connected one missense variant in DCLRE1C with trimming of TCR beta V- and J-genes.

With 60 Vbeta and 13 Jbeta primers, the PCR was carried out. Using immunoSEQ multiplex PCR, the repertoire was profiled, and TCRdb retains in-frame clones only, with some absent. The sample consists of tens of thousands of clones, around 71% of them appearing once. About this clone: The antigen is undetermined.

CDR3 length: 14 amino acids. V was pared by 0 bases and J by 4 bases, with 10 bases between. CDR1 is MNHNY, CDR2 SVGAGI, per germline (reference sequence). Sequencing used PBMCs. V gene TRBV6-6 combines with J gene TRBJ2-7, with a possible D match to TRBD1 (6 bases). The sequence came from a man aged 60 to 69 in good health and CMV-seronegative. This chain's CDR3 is CASSYSGTSYEQYF. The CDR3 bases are TGTGCCAGCAGTTACTCGGGGACATCGTACGAGCAGTACTTC.